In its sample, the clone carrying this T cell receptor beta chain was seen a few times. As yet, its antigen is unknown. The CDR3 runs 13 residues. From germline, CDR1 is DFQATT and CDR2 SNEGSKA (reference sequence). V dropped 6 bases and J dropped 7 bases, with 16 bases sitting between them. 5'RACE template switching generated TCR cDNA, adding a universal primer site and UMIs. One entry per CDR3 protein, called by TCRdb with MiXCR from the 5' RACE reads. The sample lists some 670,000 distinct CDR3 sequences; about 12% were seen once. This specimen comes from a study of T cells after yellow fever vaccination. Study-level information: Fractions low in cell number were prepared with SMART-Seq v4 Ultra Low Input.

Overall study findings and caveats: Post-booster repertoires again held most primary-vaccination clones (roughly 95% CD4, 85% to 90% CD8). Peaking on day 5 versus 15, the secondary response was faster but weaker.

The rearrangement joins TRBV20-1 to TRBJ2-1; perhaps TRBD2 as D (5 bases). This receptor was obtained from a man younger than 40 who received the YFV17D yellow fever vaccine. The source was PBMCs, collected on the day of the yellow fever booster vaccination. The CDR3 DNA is TGCAGTGCCGTCCCGGGAATACTGAATGAGCAGTTCTTC. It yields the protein CSAVPGILNEQFF.